This T cell receptor (beta chain) derives from a study of blood T cell repertoires in COVID-19. Trimming took off 2 bases at V and 4 bases at J, with 20 bases between the two ends. The CDR3 extends over 17 amino acids. Germline V gene sequence: CDR1 SEHNR, CDR2 FQNEAQ (reference sequence). The method was immunoSEQ multiplex PCR; TCRdb's version includes in-frame clones alone and lacks a portion of them. The sample includes over 85,000 clones, 70% to 90% of them seen just once. The sequencing input was peripheral blood. The receptor's source is a man aged 50 to 60 with active COVID-19. V gene TRBV7-9 combines with J gene TRBJ1-2; D perhaps matches TRBD1 (6 bases). Here the CDR3 DNA reads TGTGCCAGCAGCTTACCATCTCCGGGACACTTGAGCTATGGCTACACCTTC. Its translation: CASSLPSPGHLSYGYTF.